This TCR beta chain is drawn from a study of T cell changes during pregnancy in multiple sclerosis. The V and J ends lost 2 bases and 3 bases respectively, with 7 bases between them. Germline loops: CDR1 LNHDA, CDR2 SQIVND (reference sequence). The CDR3 has 14 amino acids. Assay: immunoSEQ multiplex PCR; the TCRdb copy retains only in-frame clones and omits some. The sample consists of more than 55,000 clones, roughly nine tenths of them appearing once. The clonotype was recovered from a female donor in good health, enrolled as a control in a pregnancy study. The chain uses TRBV19 and TRBJ2-2, with D possibly TRBD1 on 5 matching bases. Sequencing used peripheral blood, obtained in the third trimester of pregnancy. Here the CDR3 reads CASSIIGDTGELFF. In DNA form, the CDR3 reads TGTGCCAGTAGTATAATAGGGGACACCGGGGAGCTGTTTTTT.